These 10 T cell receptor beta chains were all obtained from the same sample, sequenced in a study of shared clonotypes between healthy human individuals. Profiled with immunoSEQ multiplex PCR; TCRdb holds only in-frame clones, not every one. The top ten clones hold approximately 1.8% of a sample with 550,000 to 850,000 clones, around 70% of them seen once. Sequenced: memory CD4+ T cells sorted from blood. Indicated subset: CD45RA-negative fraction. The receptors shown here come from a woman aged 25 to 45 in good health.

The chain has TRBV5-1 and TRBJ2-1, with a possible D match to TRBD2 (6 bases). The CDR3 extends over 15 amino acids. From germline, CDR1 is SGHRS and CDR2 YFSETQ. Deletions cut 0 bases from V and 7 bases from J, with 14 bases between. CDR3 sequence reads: CASSLAGRDDNEQFF. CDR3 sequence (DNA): TGCGCCAGCAGCTTGGCCGGGCGGGATGATAATGAGCAGTTCTTC.

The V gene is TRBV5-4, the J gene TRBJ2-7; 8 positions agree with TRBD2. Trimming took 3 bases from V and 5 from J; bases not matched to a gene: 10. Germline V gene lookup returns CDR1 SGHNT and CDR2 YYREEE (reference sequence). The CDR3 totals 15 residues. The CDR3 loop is CASSSKRELADEQYF. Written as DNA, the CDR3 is TGTGCCAGCAGCTCAAAGCGGGAGCTAGCAGACGAGCAGTACTTC.

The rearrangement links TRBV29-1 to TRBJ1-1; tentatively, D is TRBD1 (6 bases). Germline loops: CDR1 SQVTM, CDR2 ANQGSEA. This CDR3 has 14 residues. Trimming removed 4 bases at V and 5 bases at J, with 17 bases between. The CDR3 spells CSVGHTETGTEAFF. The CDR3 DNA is TGCAGCGTTGGGCATACCGAGACAGGAACTGAAGCTTTCTTT.

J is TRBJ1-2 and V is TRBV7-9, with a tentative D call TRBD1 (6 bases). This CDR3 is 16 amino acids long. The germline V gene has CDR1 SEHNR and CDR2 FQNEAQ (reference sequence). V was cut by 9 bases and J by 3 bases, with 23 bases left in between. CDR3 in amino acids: CASSPGHFTTDYGYTF. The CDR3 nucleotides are TGTGCCAGTTCCCCGGGACATTTCACGACGGACTATGGCTACACCTTC.

This CDR3 reads CASSPGAGGAYEQYF. The CDR3 DNA reads TGTGCCAGCAGCCCTGGTGCGGGAGGGGCCTACGAGCAGTACTTC. The V and J genes are TRBV7-2 and TRBJ2-7, with TRBD2 matching 9 bases. The CDR3 totals 15 residues. The V segment lost 5 bases and the J segment 2 bases; nucleotides outside the gene matches: 7. CDR1 is SGHTA, CDR2 FQGNSA, per germline.

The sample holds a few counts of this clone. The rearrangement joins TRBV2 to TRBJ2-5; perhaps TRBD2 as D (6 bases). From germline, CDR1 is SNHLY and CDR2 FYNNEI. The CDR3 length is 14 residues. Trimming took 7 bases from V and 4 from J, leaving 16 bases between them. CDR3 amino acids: CASILLASAETQYF. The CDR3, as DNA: TGTGCCAGCATTCTACTAGCCAGTGCAGAGACCCAGTACTTC.

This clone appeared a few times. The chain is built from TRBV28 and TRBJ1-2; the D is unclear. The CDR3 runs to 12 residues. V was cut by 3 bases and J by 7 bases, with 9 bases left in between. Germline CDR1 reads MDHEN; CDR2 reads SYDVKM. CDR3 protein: CASSFMGSGYTF. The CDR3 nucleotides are TGTGCCAGCAGTTTTATGGGTTCTGGCTACACCTTC.

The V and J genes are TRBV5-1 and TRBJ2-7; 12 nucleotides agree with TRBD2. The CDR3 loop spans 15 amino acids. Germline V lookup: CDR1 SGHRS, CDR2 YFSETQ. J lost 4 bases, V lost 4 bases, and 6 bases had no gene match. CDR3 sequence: CASSGGTSGWYEQYF. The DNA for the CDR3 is TGCGCCAGCAGCGGCGGGACTAGCGGGTGGTACGAGCAGTACTTC.

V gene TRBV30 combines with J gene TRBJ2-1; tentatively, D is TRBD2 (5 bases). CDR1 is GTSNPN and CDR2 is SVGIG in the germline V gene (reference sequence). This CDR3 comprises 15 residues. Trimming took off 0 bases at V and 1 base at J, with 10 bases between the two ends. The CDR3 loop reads CAWSVKADSYNEQFF. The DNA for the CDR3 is TGTGCCTGGAGTGTAAAAGCGGATTCCTACAATGAGCAGTTCTTC. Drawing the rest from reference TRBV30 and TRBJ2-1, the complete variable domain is SQTIHQWPATLVQPVGSPLSLECTVEGTSNPNLYWYRQAAGRGLQLLFYSVGIGQISSEVPQNLSASRPQDRQFILSSKKLLLSDSGFYLCAWSVKADSYNEQFFGPGTRLTVL.

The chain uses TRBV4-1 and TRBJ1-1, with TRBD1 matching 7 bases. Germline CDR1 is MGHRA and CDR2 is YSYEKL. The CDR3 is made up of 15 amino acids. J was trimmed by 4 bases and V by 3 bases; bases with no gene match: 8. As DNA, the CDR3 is TGCGCCAGCAGCCATACCGAGACAGGGAGCACTGAAGCTTTCTTT. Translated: CASSHTETGSTEAFF.